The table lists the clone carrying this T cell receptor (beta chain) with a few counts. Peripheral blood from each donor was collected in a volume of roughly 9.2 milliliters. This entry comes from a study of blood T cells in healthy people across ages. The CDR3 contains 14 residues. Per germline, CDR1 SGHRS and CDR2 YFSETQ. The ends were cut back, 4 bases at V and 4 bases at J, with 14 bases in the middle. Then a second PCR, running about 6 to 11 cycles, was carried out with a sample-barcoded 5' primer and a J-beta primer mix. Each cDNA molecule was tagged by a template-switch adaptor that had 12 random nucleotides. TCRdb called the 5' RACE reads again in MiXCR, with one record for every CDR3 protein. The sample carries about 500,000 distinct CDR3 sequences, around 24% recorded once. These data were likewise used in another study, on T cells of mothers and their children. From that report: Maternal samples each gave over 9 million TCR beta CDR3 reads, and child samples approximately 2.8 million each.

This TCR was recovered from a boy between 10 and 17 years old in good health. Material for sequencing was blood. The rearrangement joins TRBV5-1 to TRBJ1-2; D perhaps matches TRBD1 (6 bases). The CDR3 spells CASSPNPRGYGYTF. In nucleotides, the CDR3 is TGCGCCAGCAGCCCGAACCCCAGGGGCTATGGCTACACCTTC.